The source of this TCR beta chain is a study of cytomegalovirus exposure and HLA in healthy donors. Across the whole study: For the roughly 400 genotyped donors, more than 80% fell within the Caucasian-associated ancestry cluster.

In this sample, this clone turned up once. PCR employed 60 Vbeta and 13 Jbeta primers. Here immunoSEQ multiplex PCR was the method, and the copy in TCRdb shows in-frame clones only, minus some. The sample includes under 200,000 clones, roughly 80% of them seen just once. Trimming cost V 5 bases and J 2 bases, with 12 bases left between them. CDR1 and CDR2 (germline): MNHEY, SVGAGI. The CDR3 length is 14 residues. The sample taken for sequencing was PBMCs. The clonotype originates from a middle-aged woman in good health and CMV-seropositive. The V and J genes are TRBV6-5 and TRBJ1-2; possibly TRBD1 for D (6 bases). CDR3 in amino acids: CASSGGRGNYGYTF. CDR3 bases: TGTGCCAGCAGTGGCGGCAGGGGAAACTATGGCTACACCTTC.